This entry lists 31 T cell receptor beta chains sequenced from one sample in a study of T cell changes during pregnancy in multiple sclerosis. The method was immunoSEQ multiplex PCR; TCRdb's version includes in-frame clones alone and lacks a portion of them. The table lists 50,000 to 75,000 clones, 93% of them singletons. This specimen consisted of CD8+ T cells from peripheral blood mononuclear cells, obtained in the third trimester of pregnancy. These receptors were collected from a female donor with multiple sclerosis, enrolled in a pregnancy study.

CDR3 sequence: CASSLLGGRTGELFF. The CDR3 DNA sequence: TGTGCCAGCAGCCTACTCGGGGGACGGACCGGGGAGCTGTTTTTT. The chain employs TRBV6-5 and TRBJ2-2; possibly TRBD2 for D (6 bases). Germline CDR1 and CDR2: MNHEY and SVGAGI. With 6 bases removed from V and 5 bases from J, the gap between germline ends came to 16 bases. The CDR3 runs to 15 residues.

V gene TRBV27 combines with J gene TRBJ1-2; D is ambiguous. The CDR3 loop spans 14 amino acids. Trimming took 1 base from V and 8 from J, leaving 14 bases between them. CDR1 and CDR2 from the germline V gene are MNHEY and SMNVEV (reference sequence). In DNA, the CDR3 is TGTGCCAGCAGTTTATATGCGGGTGGGGAAGGCTACACCTTC. This codes for CASSLYAGGEGYTF.

The gene calls are TRBV5-4 and TRBJ2-1; TRBD2 agrees at 12 bases. V was pared by 5 bases and J by 6 bases, with 6 bases of the junction left unmatched. This CDR3 contains 15 residues. CDR1 SGHNT and CDR2 YYREEE come from the germline V gene (reference sequence). The CDR3, as DNA: TGTGCCAGCAGACCAGGACTAGCGGGGACCAATGAGCAGTTCTTC. Its protein is CASRPGLAGTNEQFF.

The V call is TRBV4-1, the J call TRBJ1-2; 9 positions match TRBD1. Trimming removed 6 bases from V and 4 bases from J; junction bases left unmatched: 12. CDR3 length equals 16 residues. Germline V gives CDR1 MGHRA, CDR2 YSYEKL. For the CDR3, the DNA is TGCGCCAGCAGGGGTGCGTTAACAGGGGGCGGCTATGGCTACACCTTC. Residues: CASRGALTGGGYGYTF.

The chain recombines TRBV4-3 with TRBJ1-1; D perhaps matches TRBD1 (5 bases). Trimming cost V 6 bases and J 3 bases, with 20 bases left between them. Germline V lookup: CDR1 LGHNA, CDR2 YSLEER. The CDR3 is 16 amino acids. This chain's CDR3 is CASRGGRQGRDTEAFF. CDR3 coding DNA: TGCGCCAGCAGAGGCGGCCGCCAGGGAAGGGACACTGAAGCTTTCTTT.

This clone has only a few counts. The rearrangement uses TRBV15 and TRBJ2-1, with D uncertain. V shed 0 bases and J shed 4 bases, with 10 bases lying between them. Per germline, CDR1 LNHNV and CDR2 YYDKDF (reference sequence). CDR3 length: 15 amino acids. The CDR3 sequence: CATSRDMGRYNEQFF. CDR3 nucleotides: TGTGCCACCAGCAGAGATATGGGCAGATACAATGAGCAGTTCTTC.

A single count supports this clone. The gene calls are TRBV6-5 and TRBJ1-1, with D possibly TRBD1 on 6 matching bases. CDR1 and CDR2 from the germline V gene are MNHEY and SVGAGI. V dropped 2 bases and J dropped 4 bases, with 14 bases sitting between them. The CDR3 is made up of 15 amino acids. The CDR3 DNA sequence: TGTGCCAGCAGTTACCAGGAACAGGGTGGCACTGAAGCTTTCTTT. It translates to CASSYQEQGGTEAFF.

The rearrangement joins TRBV7-2 to TRBJ2-7; 10 nucleotides line up with TRBD2. This CDR3 is 15 amino acids long. The germline gives CDR1 SGHTA, CDR2 FQGNSA. J lost 0 bases, V lost 5 bases, and 4 bases had no gene match. The CDR3 region is CASSQASGSSYEQYF. The CDR3 DNA follows: TGTGCCAGCAGCCAAGCTAGCGGGAGCTCCTACGAGCAGTACTTC.

CDR3 in amino acids: CASSLSRGPGVYGYTF. CDR3 bases: TGTGCCAGCAGCTTAAGTCGGGGTCCGGGGGTCTATGGCTACACCTTC. The chain uses TRBV7-6 and TRBJ1-2; possible D gene TRBD1, 5 bases. The V and J ends lost 2 bases and 4 bases respectively, with 17 bases between them. Germline V gene lookup returns CDR1 SGHVS and CDR2 FNYEAQ. CDR3 size: 16 residues.

CDR3 sequence: CASSPAPTGAGELFF. CDR3 sequence (DNA): TGCGCCAGCAGCCCCGCGCCTACAGGGGCCGGGGAGCTGTTTTTT. The chain combines TRBV4-1 with TRBJ2-2, with 7 bases aligning to TRBD1. This CDR3 is 15 amino acids long. J gave up 6 bases and V 4 bases, and 8 bases lay outside the gene matches. The germline CDR1 and CDR2 sequences are MGHRA and YSYEKL.

The chain uses TRBV5-6 and TRBJ2-7; TRBD2 matches at 9 bases. The CDR3 sequence is 14 residues long. Germline V gene sequence: CDR1 SGHDT, CDR2 YYEEEE. Trimming cost V 4 bases and J 2 bases; bases outside gene matches: 4. CDR3 DNA: TGTGCCAGCAGCGACGGGACTAGCACCTACGAGCAGTACTTC. Protein sequence: CASSDGTSTYEQYF.

This chain links TRBV5-1 with TRBJ2-3, with TRBD2 identical over 7 bases. The CDR3 has 16 residues. Germline CDR1 reads SGHRS; CDR2 reads YFSETQ. With 0 bases clipped from V and 0 bases from J, the junction kept 4 bases outside the gene matches. The CDR3 sequence: CASSLEGSGSTDTQYF. In nucleotides, the CDR3 is TGCGCCAGCAGCTTGGAGGGTAGCGGGAGCACAGATACGCAGTATTTT.

About this clone itself: This CDR3 is also generated by other DNA sequences in the sample. This chain uses TRBV13 with TRBJ2-3, with TRBD2 identical over 11 bases. Germline loops: CDR1 PRHDT, CDR2 FYEKMQ (reference sequence). J gave up 2 bases and V 2 bases, and 3 bases lay outside the gene matches. This CDR3 has 16 amino acids. The CDR3, as DNA: TGTGCCAGCAGCTTACGACTAGCGGGGTCCACAGATACGCAGTATTTT. Translation: CASSLRLAGSTDTQYF.

The chain combines TRBV9 with TRBJ2-1; tentatively, D is TRBD1 (5 bases). Trimming pared 7 bases from V and 9 bases from J, leaving 17 bases between. Germline CDR1 SGDLS, CDR2 YYNGEE. This CDR3 comprises 13 residues. The CDR3: CASGSSSRGEQFF. The CDR3 coding sequence is TGTGCCAGCGGCTCCTCTTCTAGGGGTGAGCAGTTCTTC.

DNA for the CDR3: TGTGCCAGCAGTGAGGAGACAGGGGGCGCGGACACCATATATTTT. Amino acid sequence: CASSEETGGADTIYF. The chain combines TRBV6-1 with TRBJ1-3; TRBD1 aligns across 10 bases. CDR3 length equals 15 residues. Losses at the gene ends were 3 bases for V and 8 bases for J; bases not matched to a gene: 7. Looked up from germline, CDR1 is MNHNS and CDR2 is SASEGT.

The chain uses TRBV7-9 and TRBJ2-1, with 12 bases fitting TRBD2. The CDR3 is made up of 15 amino acids. Germline-derived CDR1 and CDR2 are SEHNR and FQNEAQ (reference sequence). Germline trimming cut 5 bases from V and 7 bases from J; bases unmatched to any gene: 6. The CDR3 DNA follows: TGTGCCAGCAGCGGGGTGACTAGCGGGAGTAATGAGCAGTTCTTC. Translating gives CASSGVTSGSNEQFF.

This chain links TRBV5-8 with TRBJ2-1; TRBD2 is a possible D gene (6 bases). Germline V gene sequence: CDR1 SGHTS, CDR2 YDEGEE. The length of the CDR3 is 14 residues. Between the trimmed V and J ends, which lost 4 bases and 4 bases, there was a span of 12 bases. CDR3 in DNA: TGTGCCAGCAGCCGACCGGGAGATTACAATGAGCAGTTCTTC. It codes for CASSRPGDYNEQFF.

The chain carries TRBV19 and TRBJ2-7, with TRBD2 identical over 7 bases. Looked up from germline, CDR1 is LNHDA and CDR2 is SQIVND (reference sequence). CDR3 length equals 14 residues. V gave up 1 base and J gave up 3 bases; unmatched junction bases: 3. The CDR3: CASSIAGGDYEQYF. As DNA, the CDR3 is TGTGCCAGTAGTATAGCGGGGGGTGACTACGAGCAGTACTTC.

The chain employs TRBV13 and TRBJ1-5; a weak D match, TRBD1 (5 bases). This CDR3 is built from 14 residues. The germline V gene has CDR1 PRHDT and CDR2 FYEKMQ (reference sequence). V dropped 3 bases and J dropped 4 bases, with 10 bases sitting between them. The CDR3, as DNA: TGTGCCAGCAGCTTGGGTACAGGAAATCAGCCCCAGCATTTT. Protein product: CASSLGTGNQPQHF.

The chain is built from TRBV7-8 and TRBJ1-1; weak D call: TRBD1 (6 bases). This CDR3 is 13 amino acids long. The V and J ends lost 6 bases and 3 bases respectively, with 11 bases between them. The germline gives CDR1 SGHVS, CDR2 FQNEAQ. The CDR3 DNA follows: TGTGCCAGCAGGAAACAGGGATACACTGAAGCTTTCTTT. Translation: CASRKQGYTEAFF. Combining the CDR3 with reference TRBV7-8 and TRBJ1-1 gives the whole variable domain GAGVSQSPRYKVAKRGQDVALRCDPISGHVSLFWYQQALGQGPEFLTYFQNEAQLDKSGLPSDRFFAERPEGSVSTLKIQRTQQEDSAVYLCASRKQGYTEAFFGQGTRLTVV.

This chain links TRBV19 with TRBJ2-1; D unclear. V was trimmed by 5 bases and J by 4 bases, leaving 3 bases between them. Germline values: CDR1 LNHDA, CDR2 SQIVND (reference sequence). This CDR3 region has 11 residues. In DNA form, the CDR3 reads TGTGCCAGTAGTGAGTACAATGAGCAGTTCTTC. Protein product: CASSEYNEQFF.

The chain is built from TRBV15 and TRBJ2-1; possible D gene TRBD2, 6 bases. CDR3 size: 16 residues. Trimming removed 3 bases at V and 0 bases at J, with 12 bases between. CDR1 and CDR2 from the germline V gene are LNHNV and YYDKDF (reference sequence). The CDR3 loop reads CATSSLALGSYNEQFF. The CDR3 DNA sequence: TGTGCCACCAGCAGTCTAGCGCTAGGCTCCTACAATGAGCAGTTCTTC.

The rearrangement joins TRBV5-1 to TRBJ2-7, with a possible D match to TRBD2 (5 bases). Germline loops: CDR1 SGHRS, CDR2 YFSETQ. CDR3 size: 12 residues. V dropped 0 bases and J dropped 6 bases, with 7 bases sitting between them. CDR3 region: CASSLDGVEQYF. The CDR3 region has the DNA TGCGCCAGCAGCTTGGACGGGGTCGAGCAGTACTTC.

This clone was seen more than once but under ten times. The chain uses TRBV4-1 and TRBJ2-5; D is ambiguous. V was pared by 5 bases and J by 0 bases, with 7 bases between. Per the germline V gene, CDR1 is MGHRA and CDR2 is YSYEKL. The CDR3 totals 13 residues. The CDR3 region has the DNA TGCGCCAGCAGCTATGAGAACCAAGAGACCCAGTACTTC. Protein sequence: CASSYENQETQYF.

This chain joins TRBV27 and TRBJ2-1; possibly TRBD2 for D (6 bases). Germline V gene data show CDR1 as MNHEY and CDR2 as SMNVEV (reference sequence). This CDR3 comprises 14 residues. Trimming cost V 3 bases and J 6 bases, with 12 bases left between them. The DNA for the CDR3 is TGTGCCAGCAGTTTTCTACTAGCTCGCAATGAGCAGTTCTTC. It codes for CASSFLLARNEQFF.

V usage is TRBV2 and J usage is TRBJ2-1; TRBD2 agrees at 13 bases. Germline-derived CDR1 and CDR2 are SNHLY and FYNNEI. The CDR3 is 15 amino acids. V dropped 9 bases and J dropped 5; count of bases not matched to a gene: 7. CDR3 coding DNA: TGTGCCAGTGATCAAGGACTAGCGGGAGACAATGAGCAGTTCTTC. Amino acid sequence: CASDQGLAGDNEQFF. Filled out from reference TRBV2 and TRBJ2-1, the complete variable domain reads EPEVTQTPSHQVTQMGQEVILRCVPISNHLYFYWYRQILGQKVEFLVSFYNNEISEKSEIFDDQFSVERPDGSNFTLKIRSTKLEDSAMYFCASDQGLAGDNEQFFGPGTRLTVL.

J is TRBJ2-7 and V is TRBV28, with a possible D match to TRBD1 (6 bases). Germline V gene lookup returns CDR1 MDHEN and CDR2 SYDVKM. With 6 bases removed from V and 0 bases from J, the gap between germline ends came to 15 bases. This CDR3 comprises 15 residues. The chain's CDR3 is CASSRGQGPSYEQYF. CDR3 in DNA: TGTGCCAGCAGCCGCGGGCAGGGGCCCTCCTACGAGCAGTACTTC.

Worth noting for this clone: The same CDR3 can be traced to other DNA sequences in this sample. The CDR3 DNA sequence: TGTGCCAGCAGTCATTCCAGGGGGCCTGGTTTATTGGTTTCCAATCAGCCCCAGCATTTT. Its translation is CASSHSRGPGLLVSNQPQHF. This sequence joins TRBV6-4 and TRBJ1-5, with 8 nucleotides matching TRBD1. This CDR3 is 20 amino acids long. The trim removed 5 bases at V and 3 bases at J, leaving 21 bases unmatched. Germline V gives CDR1 MRHNA, CDR2 SNTAGT.

This chain links TRBV7-9 with TRBJ2-7; D possibly corresponds to TRBD1 (5 bases). Germline values: CDR1 SEHNR, CDR2 FQNEAQ (reference sequence). The ends were cut back, 7 bases at V and 3 bases at J, with 19 bases in the middle. CDR3 length equals 15 residues. This CDR3 is CASIPAQGVHYEQYF. CDR3 in DNA: TGTGCCAGCATACCCGCGCAGGGTGTACACTACGAGCAGTACTTC.

The genes are TRBV9 and TRBJ1-4; the D gene is possibly TRBD1 (6 bases). This CDR3 region has 16 residues. CDR1 is SGDLS, CDR2 YYNGEE, per germline. The V end lost 3 bases, the J end lost 0 bases, and 12 bases lay between the germline ends. The CDR3 DNA follows: TGTGCCAGCAGCGCAGGGGAGAGTTCAACTAATGAAAAACTGTTTTTT. Encoded protein: CASSAGESSTNEKLFF.

The V gene is TRBV25-1, the J gene TRBJ2-2, with D unresolved. V shed 3 bases and J shed 6 bases, with 14 bases lying between them. The CDR3 extends over 15 amino acids. Germline loops: CDR1 MGHDK, CDR2 SYGVNS. CDR3 in amino acids: CASSDSPVLAGELFF. CDR3 bases: TGTGCCAGCAGTGATTCCCCCGTTCTCGCCGGGGAGCTGTTTTTT. The full variable domain, in which reference TRBV25-1 and TRBJ2-2 provide the parts outside the CDR3, is EADIYQTPRYLVIGTGKKITLECSQTMGHDKMYWYQQDPGMELHLIHYSYGVNSTEKGDLSSESTVSRIRTEHFPLTLESARPSHTSQYLCASSDSPVLAGELFFGEGSRLTVL.